This TCR beta chain was profiled in a study of PD-1 blockade in mismatch repair-deficient tumors (TCRdb year 2017). In the study overall: Between late 2013 and 2016, the trial enrolled 86 consecutive patients with 11 to 13 types of mismatch repair-deficient cancer, all of whom had received prior treatment and were progressing. Tumor-associated T cell clones in the peripheral blood of patients responding to PD-1 blockade were tracked using deep sequencing of TCR CDR3 regions.

As for this clone: The clone's antigen remains unknown. One base away there is no much larger clone; base qualities are not given.

Study-wide findings and limitations: Clones residing in the tumor, which were often undetectable in blood before treatment, expanded quickly after pembrolizumab and then contracted, generally before radiologic responses.

The library was built by means of the immunoSEQ multiplex PCR assay. What TCRdb holds here is the immuneACCESS table cut down to in-frame rearrangements. Part of the clones is not present; checked against another copy, under half of the missing clones reflect an unresolved V gene, and the others are unexplained. The sample yields fewer than 100,000 clones; over 75% were counted once. Roughly 2.5% of the sample goes to the ten largest clones. Based on the germline V gene, the CDR1 and CDR2 sequences are SGHRS and YFSETQ. The CDR3 sequence holds 13 residues, the cysteine and phenylalanine included. The sequence is cut down to CDR3 DNA, 39 bases in frame from base 1. Trimming takes 2 bases from V and 3 bases from J, and the germline ends sit 8 bases apart. In the paper's terms, the time point label means: peripheral blood 12 weeks after first pembrolizumab dose. Mismatch repair deficiency was established in every enrolled patient by polymerase chain reaction or immunohistochemistry. Three patients who responded to pembrolizumab therapy underwent TCR sequencing. In the phase II trial, pembrolizumab PD-1 blockade was tested prospectively in advanced mismatch repair-deficient cancers, no matter which tissue of origin the cancers came from. Peripheral blood T cell samples were gathered serially, both before PD-1 blockade started and at multiple time points afterward. Blood sampling times were expressed in weeks after the first pembrolizumab dose.

The sequence links TRBV5-1 to TRBJ1-1; the D gene is possibly TRBD1, with 5 bases matching. The input for sequencing was peripheral blood, taken 12 weeks after starting pembrolizumab. The clonotype was recovered from an adult with mismatch repair-deficient cancer. The DNA is as follows: TGCGCCAGCAGCTTCAGGGAAGACACTGAAGCTTTCTTT. Its amino acids are CASSFREDTEAFF.